This T cell receptor (beta chain) was observed in a study of T cells in Graves' hyperthyroidism and ophthalmopathy. Findings of the study overall: The majority of expanded thyroid clonotypes above 0.001 also appeared in blood. Through a model of 13 V-J features, ophthalmopathy was separated from stable hyperthyroidism.

Fresh peripheral blood, around 9.5 ml, yielded the PBMCs. The CDR3 covers 18 residues. CDR1 MDHEN and CDR2 SYDVKM come from the germline V gene. Unmatched junction bases numbered 17, after V lost 3 bases and J lost 8 bases. Researchers amplified the TCR beta CDR3 regions from RNA transcripts. The TCR CDR3 was amplified in a first-round RT-PCR using the HTBI primer set. TCRdb re-called the multiplex PCR reads with MiXCR, one entry per CDR3 protein. The sample shows approximately 300,000 distinct CDR3 sequences, around 19% of them seen only once. This clonotype was observed at least ten times. Antigen unknown.

The chain couples TRBV28 to TRBJ2-1; 9 nucleotides line up with TRBD1. The material sequenced was blood. This sequence originates from a man aged 45 to 65 with Graves' ophthalmopathy. The CDR3 DNA reads TGTGCCAGCAGTTTGCGGGGACAACGGGACAGGGTAATTTATGAGCAGTTCTTC. Its protein product is CASSLRGQRDRVIYEQFF.